What follows is one T cell receptor (beta chain) and its context. Profiled with immunoSEQ multiplex PCR; TCRdb holds only in-frame clones, not every one. This sample has roughly 100,000 clones, with 85% to 90% found just once. These data are taken from a study of T cell responses to AZD1222 COVID-19 vaccine. Germline-derived CDR1 and CDR2 are MNHEY and SVGAGI. With 6 bases removed from V and 0 bases from J, the gap between germline ends came to 14 bases. CDR3 length: 15 residues. The sequence came from an adult in good health. Sample: peripheral blood, taken on day 0 of AZD1222 vaccination. The chain recombines TRBV6-5 with TRBJ1-2; tentatively, D is TRBD1 (6 bases). CDR3 DNA sequence: TGTGCCAGCAGGGGGGGGGACACCCCTAACTATGGCTACACCTTC. It yields the protein CASRGGDTPNYGYTF.